The clone carrying this T cell receptor (beta chain) came up a few times. The data belong to a study of T-cell memory formation after mild COVID-19. V was shortened by 8 bases and J by 7 bases, with 15 bases between the two germline ends. This CDR3 comprises 12 residues. TCRdb re-derived calls from the 5' RACE reads in MiXCR, one entry per CDR3 protein. The sample consists of about half a million distinct CDR3 sequences, approximately 18% of them appearing once. The chain recombines TRBV12-3 or TRBV12-4 with TRBJ2-7, with D perhaps matching TRBD2 (5 bases). This clonotype was sampled from an adult woman who had mild COVID-19 (a few samples of this study predate the infection). Cell type and time point are not known. Material for sequencing was PBMCs or a T cell subset sorted from them (not recorded which). CDR3 in amino acids: CASRLPGKEQYF. The CDR3, as DNA: TGTGCCAGCCGACTTCCGGGGAAGGAGCAGTACTTC.